The next 10 T cell receptor beta chains were all read from a single sample in a study of T cell repertoires in cytomegalovirus infection. The antigens these receptors bind are not known. TCRdb re-called the reads with MiXCR, one entry per CDR3 protein. This sample has some 590,000 distinct CDR3 sequences, with about 39% found just once. This sample comprised cultured PBMCs, obtained from culture after CMV antigen stimulation. The source of these receptors is a human donor in good health (CMV status not recorded). Some clones in this sample may be carry-over from other donors' samples.

In its sample, this clonotype was seen a few times. The rearrangement links TRBV19 to TRBJ2-7; 10 bases are shared with TRBD2. CDR1 is LNHDA and CDR2 is SQIVND in the germline V gene (reference sequence). There are 17 residues in the CDR3. Unmatched junction bases numbered 11, after V lost 1 base and J lost 5 bases. The CDR3 DNA sequence: TGTGCCAGTAGTATAGGGGATCGGAGCGGGGGGGCCCACGAGCAGTACTTC. Protein: CASSIGDRSGGAHEQYF.

This clonotype was counted ten times or more. The chain joins TRBV7-2 to TRBJ2-1, with D unclear. The V gene's germline CDR1 is SGHTA and CDR2 FQGNSA. V lost 5 bases and J lost 0, with 11 bases in between. The CDR3 totals 15 residues. The CDR3 loop is CASSISSSSYNEQFF. In DNA, the CDR3 is TGTGCCAGCAGCATTAGCAGTAGCTCCTACAATGAGCAGTTCTTC. Combining the CDR3 with reference TRBV7-2 and TRBJ2-1 gives the whole variable domain GAGVSQSPSNKVTEKGKDVELRCDPISGHTALYWYRQSLGQGLEFLIYFQGNSAPDKSGLPSDRFSAERTGGSVSTLTIQRTQQEDSAVYLCASSISSSSYNEQFFGPGTRLTVL.

The V gene is TRBV20-1, the J gene TRBJ2-5, with a tentative D call TRBD2 (5 bases). V was cut by 6 bases and J by 4 bases, with 15 bases left in between. Looked up from germline, CDR1 is DFQATT and CDR2 is SNEGSKA (reference sequence). This CDR3 has 13 residues. The CDR3 here is CSAVEAEGETQYF. The DNA of the CDR3 is TGCAGTGCCGTGGAGGCGGAAGGAGAGACCCAGTACTTC.

This chain's CDR3 is CASSHIRQLGFATQYF. CDR3 coding DNA: TGCGCCAGCAGTCATATCCGGCAGTTAGGATTTGCGACCCAGTACTTC. This sequence joins TRBV23-1 and TRBJ2-5; D is ambiguous. TRBV23-1 is labeled an ORF, and its function is uncertain. V was clipped by 3 bases and J by 7 bases, with 21 bases between them. The CDR3 consists of 16 residues.

V gene TRBV6-1 combines with J gene TRBJ2-1; a weak D match, TRBD2 (6 bases). Germline V CDR1 and CDR2: MNHNS, SASEGT. The CDR3 is 14 amino acids. Trimming stripped 6 bases from V and 7 bases from J, with 16 bases between. The CDR3 DNA reads as TGTGCCAGCAGCTCCTACGGGGGTTTGAATGAGCAGTTCTTC. Translated: CASSSYGGLNEQFF.

This rearrangement joins TRBV19 to TRBJ1-3, with D possibly being TRBD1 (5 bases). The CDR3 loop spans 17 amino acids. Germline CDR1 LNHDA, CDR2 SQIVND (reference sequence). Trimming took off 6 bases at V and 1 base at J, with 19 bases between the two ends. The CDR3 sequence is CASSLTQGRTSGNTIYF. The CDR3 region has the DNA TGTGCCAGTAGCCTGACTCAGGGACGGACGTCTGGAAACACCATATATTTT.

The CDR3 is CSARDLSGAPQHF. Here the CDR3 DNA reads TGCAGTGCTAGAGACCTCAGTGGTGCGCCCCAGCATTTT. This chain uses TRBV20-1 with TRBJ1-5; no firm D call. The CDR3 runs 13 residues. V gave up 0 bases and J gave up 9 bases, with 12 bases separating them. Germline CDR1 reads DFQATT; CDR2 reads SNEGSKA (reference sequence).

This clonotype was recorded at least ten times. This rearrangement joins TRBV5-4 to TRBJ2-3; 10 bases fit TRBD1. The CDR3 consists of 14 residues. Germline V gives CDR1 SGHNT, CDR2 YYREEE (reference sequence). V trimming: 0 bases; J trimming: 12 bases; junction bases outside the gene matches: 7. CDR3 amino acids: CASSLDGTGVLQYF. The CDR3 DNA is TGTGCCAGCAGCTTGGACGGGACAGGGGTTCTCCAGTATTTT.

This clonotype was picked up a small number of times. A clone one base away is much larger, so this may be a read error. The gene calls are TRBV7-6 and TRBJ2-7; D gene ambiguous. Deletions cut 6 bases from V and 2 bases from J, with 5 bases between. The CDR3 contains 11 residues. CDR1 is SGHVS, CDR2 FNYEAQ, per germline. CDR3 DNA sequence: TGTGCCAGCAGTTACCCCTACGAGCAGTACTTC. It encodes CASSYPYEQYF.

The J gene is TRBJ1-2, the V gene TRBV5-4; no clear D. CDR1 is SGHNT and CDR2 is YYREEE in the germline V gene (reference sequence). V lost 2 bases to trimming and J lost 9 bases, with 14 bases between them. The CDR3 has 13 amino acids. The CDR3 DNA is TGTGCCAGCAGCTTAATAGCGAGTCGGAGCTACACCTTC. Encoded protein: CASSLIASRSYTF.